Sequencing of this TCR beta chain was carried out in a study of T cell responses to AZD1222 COVID-19 vaccine. Regarding the study as a whole: Once two AZD1222 doses were given, Spike-specific TCR breadth and depth went up. Unmutated regions of variants are reportedly targeted by nearly half of spike-specific TCRs. Repertoire collection took place solely once the T cell response had peaked.

Data came from immunoSEQ multiplex PCR; TCRdb stores just in-frame clones and leaves some out. The table lists around 99,000 clones, 88% of them singletons. Remarks on this clone: Its specificity is unknown.

V was pared by 6 bases and J by 4 bases, with 9 bases between. This CDR3 spans 12 amino acids. Germline loops: CDR1 LNHDA, CDR2 SQIVND (reference sequence). The receptor comes from an adult in good health. V gene TRBV19 combines with J gene TRBJ1-2; D might be TRBD1 (6 bases). Material: peripheral blood, obtained on day 0 of MenACWY control vaccination. The CDR3 DNA reads as TGTGCCAGTAGGGACAGAGGCTATGGCTACACCTTC. It yields the protein CASRDRGYGYTF. The full variable domain, in which reference TRBV19 and TRBJ1-2 provide the parts outside the CDR3, is DGGITQSPKYLFRKEGQNVTLSCEQNLNHDAMYWYRQDPGQGLRLIYYSQIVNDFQKGDIAEGYSVSREKKESFPLTVTSAQKNPTAFYLCASRDRGYGYTFGSGTRLTVV.